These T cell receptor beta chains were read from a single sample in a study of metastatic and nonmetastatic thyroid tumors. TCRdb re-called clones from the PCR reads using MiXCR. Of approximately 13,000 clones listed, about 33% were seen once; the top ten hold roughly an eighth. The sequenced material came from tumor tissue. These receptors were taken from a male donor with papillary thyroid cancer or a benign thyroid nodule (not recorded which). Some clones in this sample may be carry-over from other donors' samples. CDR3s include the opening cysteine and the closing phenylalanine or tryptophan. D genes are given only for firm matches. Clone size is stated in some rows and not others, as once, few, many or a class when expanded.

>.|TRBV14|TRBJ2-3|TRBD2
CASSEVAGGGADTQYF
TGTGCCAGCAGCGAGGTGGCGGGAGGAGGGGCAGATACGCAGTATTTT
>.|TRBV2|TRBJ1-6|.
CASSEEGAGYNSPLHF
TGTGCCAGCAGTGAAGAAGGGGCCGGCTATAATTCACCCCTCCACTTT
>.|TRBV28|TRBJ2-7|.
CASSSAETRSSYEQYF
TGTGCCAGCAGTTCAGCTGAGACGCGGAGCTCCTACGAGCAGTACTTC
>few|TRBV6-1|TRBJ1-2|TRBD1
CASRKTGLRDYGYTF
TGTGCCAGCAGAAAGACAGGGCTCAGAGACTATGGCTACACCTTC
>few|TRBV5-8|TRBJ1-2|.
CASSDDGHYGYTF
TGTGCCAGCAGCGACGACGGTCACTATGGCTACACCTTC
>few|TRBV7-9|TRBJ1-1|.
CASSLVAGSHTEAFF
TGTGCCAGCAGCTTAGTTGCAGGGAGCCACACTGAAGCTTTCTTT
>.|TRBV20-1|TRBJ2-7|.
CSAPGRYEQYF
TGCAGTGCTCCAGGGAGGTACGAGCAGTACTTC
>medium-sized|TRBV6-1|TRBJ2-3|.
CASSEGTDLATDTQYF
TGTGCCAGCAGCGAGGGGACTGATTTAGCCACAGATACGCAGTATTTT
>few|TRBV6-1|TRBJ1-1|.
CASEAGFDTEAFF
TGTGCCAGCGAGGCAGGGTTTGACACTGAAGCTTTCTTT
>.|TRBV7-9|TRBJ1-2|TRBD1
CASNRGQGKFYGYTF
TGTGCCAGCAACCGCGGACAGGGGAAGTTCTATGGCTACACCTTC